Listed below are T cell receptor beta chains from one sample, sequenced in a study of blood T cell repertoires in COVID-19. The repertoire was sequenced with immunoSEQ multiplex PCR; TCRdb's copy has only in-frame clones and lacks some. In the table there are about 230,000 clones, around 84% of which are singletons. Sequencing used peripheral blood. These receptors originate from a man aged 45-60 years with COVID-19, enrolled during active disease. The CDR3 runs from the conserved cysteine through the conserved F or W. A D gene is named only where the DNA matches it firmly. Part of the rows lack a size; the others show once, few, many or a class for expanded clones.

DNA	CDR3	V	J	D	size
TGTGCCAGCAGTTTCGAGGAGACCCAGTACTTC	CASSFEETQYF	TRBV27	TRBJ2-5	.	.
TGTGCCAGCAGTTCTATGGACTCTTATGGCTACACCTTC	CASSSMDSYGYTF	TRBV28	TRBJ1-2	.	few
TGCGCCAGCAGTGAGCAAAGTTTCTTAGGAGTGAACACTGAAGCTTTCTTT	CASSEQSFLGVNTEAFF	TRBV10-1	TRBJ1-1	.	.
TGTGCCAGTAGATCCGGGACAGCAGACACCGGGGAGCTGTTTTTT	CASRSGTADTGELFF	TRBV19	TRBJ2-2	TRBD1	.
TGTGCCAGCAGTCCCCTTGTCGATCCGGGGACCCAGTACTTC	CASSPLVDPGTQYF	TRBV7-2	TRBJ2-5	.	.
TGTGCCAGCAGCGAGTCCGCGTCTGGCGGGAGGTTTAATGAGCAGTTCTTC	CASSESASGGRFNEQFF	TRBV7-8	TRBJ2-1	TRBD2	.
TGTGCCAGCTCACCTCAGTTAAGGGACAGGAATTCACCCCTCCACTTT	CASSPQLRDRNSPLHF	TRBV18	TRBJ1-6	TRBD1	.
TGTGCCAGCAGCCAAAGCAGCTCAGGCCCTGAAGCTTTCTTT	CASSQSSSGPEAFF	TRBV3-1/TRBV3-2	TRBJ1-1	.	.
TGTGCCAGCTCACCAATAACAGGGGATCAGCCCCAGCATTTT	CASSPITGDQPQHF	TRBV18	TRBJ1-5	TRBD1	.
TGTGCCAGCAGTCCCCGGGCAGGGTGGGATGAAAAACTGTTTTTT	CASSPRAGWDEKLFF	TRBV6-5	TRBJ1-4	.	.
TGTGCCAGCAGCTTATCGTACAGGGTGGGGACCGGGGAGCTGTTTTTT	CASSLSYRVGTGELFF	TRBV7-3	TRBJ2-2	.	once
TGTGCCAGCTCACTCCAGGGAACTGGAAACACCATATATTTT	CASSLQGTGNTIYF	TRBV18	TRBJ1-3	.	few
TGCGCCAGCTCCGGGACAGGACTTAACTATGGCTACACCTTC	CASSGTGLNYGYTF	TRBV5-1	TRBJ1-2	TRBD1	.
TGTGCCAGCAGCTTGGATTTTGGGGCAGCTAATGAAAAACTGTTTTTT	CASSLDFGAANEKLFF	TRBV5-5	TRBJ1-4	.	.
TGCGCCAGCAACGGACAGGGGGAAAATTCACCCCTCCACTTT	CASNGQGENSPLHF	TRBV5-1	TRBJ1-6	TRBD1	.
TGTGCCAGCAGCTCGAACCAACAGGGGGCATATGGCTACACCTTC	CASSSNQQGAYGYTF	TRBV5-4	TRBJ1-2	TRBD1	.
TGTGCCAGCAGCTCGGGACTAGCGGGGCCTGCGAACACCGGGGAGCTGTTTTTT	CASSSGLAGPANTGELFF	TRBV5-5	TRBJ2-2	TRBD2	.
TGTGCCAGCAGCTTAAGAGGGGGCGAGGGCTACACCTTC	CASSLRGGEGYTF	TRBV7-9	TRBJ1-2	TRBD1	.
TGTGCCAGTAGTACCACAGGGGCGAGATCACCCCTCCACTTT	CASSTTGARSPLHF	TRBV19	TRBJ1-6	TRBD1	few
TGTGCCAGCAGTGAATTAGGTAGCGGGAGACAAGAGACCCAGTACTTC	CASSELGSGRQETQYF	TRBV2	TRBJ2-5	TRBD2	.
TGCAGCGCTGAAGACAGTAACCTGAACTATGGCTACACCTTC	CSAEDSNLNYGYTF	TRBV29-1	TRBJ1-2	.	.
TGCGCCAGCAGCGCCGGGGCGGGGGACATGGACGAGCAGTACTTC	CASSAGAGDMDEQYF	TRBV5-1	TRBJ2-7	.	.
TGTGCCAGCTCACCTCTAGCGGGTTCTAGCACAGATACGCAGTATTTT	CASSPLAGSSTDTQYF	TRBV18	TRBJ2-3	TRBD2	.
TGTGCCAGCAGCCTAGGACAGGGGGCTTCTTATCCTGAAGCTTTCTTT	CASSLGQGASYPEAFF	TRBV5-4	TRBJ1-1	TRBD1	.
TGCAGCGTACTCGGGGACTACCATGGCTACACCTTC	CSVLGDYHGYTF	TRBV29-1	TRBJ1-2	.	.
TGTGCCAGTAGTATAGGCGGGACAGAAGAGACCCAGTACTTC	CASSIGGTEETQYF	TRBV19	TRBJ2-5	.	.
TGCGCCAGCAGCGGGACAGGGGGCGGGAACACTGAAGCTTTCTTT	CASSGTGGGNTEAFF	TRBV5-1	TRBJ1-1	TRBD1	.
TGTGCCTGGAGTCGGGTGGCGGGGGAGACATACGAGCAGTACTTC	CAWSRVAGETYEQYF	TRBV30	TRBJ2-7	TRBD2	.
TGTGCCAGCAGTTTAACGGGGTCTGGGGCCAACGTCCTGACTTTC	CASSLTGSGANVLTF	TRBV6-5	TRBJ2-6	.	.
TGTGCCAGCTCACAGGGACACGGCTATAATTCACCCCTCCACTTT	CASSQGHGYNSPLHF	TRBV18	TRBJ1-6	.	.
TGTGCCAGCAGCCCAATAGCGGGGGGTCGCACAGATACGCAGTATTTT	CASSPIAGGRTDTQYF	TRBV9	TRBJ2-3	TRBD2	.
TGTGCCAGCACATTCAATGCCGAACCTGAGGTCTACAATGAGCAGTTCTTC	CASTFNAEPEVYNEQFF	TRBV28	TRBJ2-1	.	.
TGTGCCAGCAGCTTAGTACCCGGACACGACTACGAGCAGTACTTC	CASSLVPGHDYEQYF	TRBV7-8	TRBJ2-7	.	.
TGTGCCAGCAGAAGGGACAGCTATAATTCACCCCTCCACTTT	CASRRDSYNSPLHF	TRBV6-5	TRBJ1-6	TRBD1	once
TGTGCCAGCAGTGTGGGACAGGTGTATAGCAATCAGCCCCAGCATTTT	CASSVGQVYSNQPQHF	TRBV6-1	TRBJ1-5	TRBD1	.
TGTGCCAGCAGTTACTCTCGGACTAGCGGGAGGTTTTCCCGGTACTTC	CASSYSRTSGRFSRYF	TRBV6-5	TRBJ2-7	TRBD2	.